This is a list of T cell receptor beta chains from one sample in a study of T cells in Graves' hyperthyroidism and ophthalmopathy. TCRdb passed the multiplex PCR reads through MiXCR, listing each CDR3 protein once. This sample has around 600,000 distinct CDR3 sequences, with approximately 14% found just once. The sequenced material came from blood. The receptors stem from a young woman with Graves' ophthalmopathy. Both conserved end residues are part of each CDR3. The D gene is left open where the match is weak. Rows give clone size only sometimes, using once, few, many, or a class for an expanded clone.

d_call	clone_size	cdr3_length	v_call	j_call	cdr3_aa	cdr3_nt
.	many	13	TRBV12-3/TRBV12-4	TRBJ1-1	CASSRPMNTEAFF	TGTGCCAGCAGTAGGCCTATGAACACTGAAGCTTTCTTT
.	many	14	TRBV27	TRBJ2-1	CASSPRDLYNEQFF	TGTGCCAGCAGTCCGCGGGACTTGTACAATGAGCAGTTCTTC
.	many	16	TRBV7-2	TRBJ2-3	CASSLGEFGATDTQYF	TGTGCCAGCAGCTTAGGGGAGTTCGGAGCAACAGATACGCAGTATTTT
.	many	12	TRBV30	TRBJ2-7	CAWSTGSYEQYF	TGTGCCTGGAGTACAGGGTCCTACGAGCAGTACTTC
TRBD2	many	16	TRBV11-2	TRBJ2-3	CASSLRLAEITDTQYF	TGTGCCAGCAGCTTGAGACTAGCCGAAATCACAGATACGCAGTATTTT
TRBD2	many	16	TRBV13	TRBJ2-1	CASSGPLAGVLNEQFF	TGTGCCAGCAGCGGCCCCCTAGCGGGAGTTCTAAATGAGCAGTTCTTC
.	many	15	TRBV5-1	TRBJ2-3	CASSLVGGSTDTQYF	TGCGCCAGCAGCTTGGTTGGGGGCAGCACAGATACGCAGTATTTT
.	many	16	TRBV20-1	TRBJ2-7	CSVRDVGSSLGYEQYF	TGCAGTGTCCGAGATGTGGGCAGCAGTTTAGGCTACGAGCAGTACTTC
.	many	15	TRBV7-2	TRBJ1-2	CASRPPYPSRGGYTF	TGTGCCAGCCGCCCCCCCTACCCCTCCAGGGGAGGCTACACCTTC
.	.	14	TRBV7-2	TRBJ1-4	CASSQGRGSEKLFF	TGTGCCAGCAGCCAAGGCAGGGGTTCCGAAAAACTGTTTTTT
.	many	11	TRBV20-1	TRBJ2-2	CSAGGTGELFF	TGCAGTGCTGGGGGCACCGGGGAGCTGTTTTTT
.	few	13	TRBV12-3/TRBV12-4	TRBJ1-1	CASSRWLNTEAFF	TGTGCCAGCAGTCGCTGGTTGAACACTGAAGCTTTCTTT
.	.	15	TRBV12-5	TRBJ1-5	CASAVGRGGNQPQHF	TGTGCTAGTGCCGTGGGGAGGGGGGGTAATCAGCCCCAGCATTTT
.	few	12	TRBV2	TRBJ1-1	CASTPTRAEAFF	TGTGCCAGCACCCCAACCCGGGCTGAAGCTTTCTTT
TRBD1	.	15	TRBV2	TRBJ2-1	CASSQTGGAANEQFF	TGTGCCAGCAGCCAGACAGGGGGCGCCGCCAATGAGCAGTTCTTC
.	many	16	TRBV18	TRBJ1-1	CASSPPNPTENTEAFF	TGTGCCAGCTCACCCCCAAATCCCACAGAGAACACTGAAGCTTTCTTT
TRBD1	.	14	TRBV29-1	TRBJ1-1	CSVDSGTVNTEAFF	TGCAGCGTTGATTCCGGGACAGTGAACACTGAAGCTTTCTTT
.	many	19	TRBV2	TRBJ2-1	CASSEPTPLATKLYNEQFF	TGTGCCAGCAGTGAACCTACACCCCTAGCGACCAAGTTATACAATGAGCAGTTCTTC
.	many	15	TRBV7-2	TRBJ2-3	CASSLGTPSTDTQYF	TGTGCCAGCAGCCTGGGGACCCCGAGCACAGATACGCAGTATTTT
TRBD2	many	16	TRBV9	TRBJ2-7	CASSEGLAGWNHEQYF	TGTGCCAGCAGCGAGGGACTAGCGGGGTGGAACCACGAGCAGTACTTC
TRBD2	few	15	TRBV20-1	TRBJ2-5	CSARGLAGNQETQYF	TGCAGTGCTAGGGGACTAGCGGGCAACCAAGAGACCCAGTACTTC
.	.	15	TRBV5-1	TRBJ2-1	CASTNPALGYNEQFF	TGCGCCAGCACAAACCCCGCTCTAGGCTACAATGAGCAGTTCTTC
TRBD1	few	14	TRBV19	TRBJ2-5	CASSISGTGKTQYF	TGTGCCAGTAGTATATCAGGGACAGGGAAGACCCAGTACTTC
.	few	14	TRBV24-1	TRBJ2-7	CATAGPGSSYEQYF	TGTGCCACGGCGGGACCCGGAAGCTCCTACGAGCAGTACTTC
.	many	15	TRBV27	TRBJ2-7	CASSSLYPGGGEQYF	TGTGCCAGCAGTTCACTCTACCCCGGGGGCGGGGAGCAGTACTTC
TRBD2	many	15	TRBV6-1	TRBJ2-6	CGCLAGASGANVLTF	TGTGGCTGTCTAGCGGGGGCCTCTGGGGCCAACGTCCTGACTTTC
.	many	13	TRBV6-1	TRBJ1-6	CASSEDRDSPLHF	TGTGCCAGCAGTGAAGACAGGGATTCACCCCTCCACTTT
TRBD1	many	13	TRBV28	TRBJ1-1	CASSKGQHTEAFF	TGTGCCAGCAGTAAGGGACAGCACACTGAAGCTTTCTTT